This entry concerns a single TCR beta chain. The antigen remains unidentified. Germline assignment: CDR1 GTSNPN and CDR2 SVGIG (reference sequence). V trimming: 4 bases; J trimming: 8 bases; junction bases outside the gene matches: 4. The CDR3 is 12 amino acids. Data came from immunoSEQ multiplex PCR; TCRdb stores just in-frame clones and leaves some out. The sample includes 100,000 to 110,000 clones, approximately 87% of them seen just once. The data stem from a study of T cell responses to AZD1222 COVID-19 vaccine. Study results and caveats: There were mostly white British donors and more females than males, and clonal diversity was possibly underestimated.

This TCR was recovered from an adult in good health. The specimen comprised peripheral blood, sampled on day 0 of AZD1222 vaccination. V gene TRBV30 combines with J gene TRBJ1-2; 10 bases are a match to TRBD1. The CDR3 loop reads CAWTRTGGGYTF. The CDR3 DNA is TGTGCCTGGACGAGGACAGGGGGAGGCTACACCTTC.